This paragraph covers one T cell receptor (beta chain) sequence. These data belong to a study of shared clonotypes between healthy human individuals. TCRdb's table, derived via immunoSEQ multiplex PCR, lists solely in-frame clones and lacks some. The table records millions of clones, roughly 94% of them present only once. Trimming took off 4 bases at V and 5 bases at J, with 24 bases between the two ends. Per germline, CDR1 SGDLS and CDR2 YYNGEE. The CDR3 runs 17 residues. This TCR was sampled from a man younger than 35 in good health. Input material: naive CD4+ T cells sorted from blood. Subset reported: CD45RA+ positively selected. The chain uses TRBV9 and TRBJ2-5; possibly TRBD2 for D (6 bases). In nucleotides, the CDR3 is TGTGCCAGCAGCTCCCGGGACTCTTTATTTGGTGGGGAGACCCAGTACTTC. This gives the protein CASSSRDSLFGGETQYF.